This is a list of T cell receptor beta chains from one sample in a study of blood T cell repertoires in COVID-19. Clones were sequenced by immunoSEQ multiplex PCR, and TCRdb holds only the in-frame ones, with some missing. The sample holds around 230,000 clones, over 80% seen once. What was sequenced was peripheral blood. These TCRs come from a man between 35 and 55 years old with acute or convalescent COVID-19. Both conserved end residues are part of each CDR3. D genes are given only for firm matches. Clone size appears in some rows only: once, few, many, or a class for an expanded clone.

D,size,V,J,length,CDR3,DNA
.,.,TRBV9,TRBJ2-1,14,CASRREAEYNEQFF,TGTGCCAGCAGGAGGGAGGCGGAATACAATGAGCAGTTCTTC
TRBD1,few,TRBV5-4,TRBJ1-1,14,CASSSGQGWTEAFF,TGTGCCAGCAGCTCGGGACAGGGGTGGACTGAAGCTTTCTTT
TRBD2,.,TRBV4-1,TRBJ2-3,17,CASSQDWPSGVTDTQYF,TGCGCCAGCAGCCAAGATTGGCCTAGCGGAGTCACAGATACGCAGTATTTT
.,.,TRBV7-3,TRBJ1-1,14,CASSLRVRATEAFF,TGTGCCAGCAGCTTAAGGGTCAGGGCCACTGAAGCTTTCTTT
TRBD1,.,TRBV2,TRBJ1-3,13,CAKGQVAGNTIYF,TGTGCTAAAGGACAGGTAGCTGGAAACACCATATATTTT
TRBD1,.,TRBV5-6,TRBJ1-4,15,CASTLYGTDNEKLFF,TGTGCCAGCACCCTTTACGGGACAGATAATGAAAAACTGTTTTTT
TRBD2,.,TRBV10-1,TRBJ2-1,14,CASIRASGINEQFF,TGCGCCAGCATTCGGGCTAGCGGGATCAATGAGCAGTTCTTC
TRBD2,once,TRBV12-3/TRBV12-4,TRBJ2-5,13,CASSLGLAGTQYF,TGTGCCAGCAGTTTAGGGCTAGCGGGGACCCAGTACTTC
.,.,TRBV4-2,TRBJ2-7,16,CASSQDRRQFTYEQYF,TGTGCCAGCAGCCAAGATCGGAGACAGTTTACCTACGAGCAGTACTTC
.,.,TRBV5-1,TRBJ1-2,14,CASSLLQDSYGYTF,TGCGCCAGCAGCTTACTTCAGGACTCCTATGGCTACACCTTC